This is a list of T cell receptor beta chains from one sample in a study of naive and memory T cell subsets. TCRdb independently ran MiXCR on the 5' RACE reads; one entry per CDR3 protein. The sample holds over 20,000 distinct CDR3 sequences, approximately 20% seen once. These receptors came from a female donor in good health. Each CDR3 is given with its conserved first and last residue. The D gene is left open where the match is weak. Not every row has a clone size; where given, it reads once, few, many or a size class.

CDR3 protein: CASSFSPSEQYF
CDR3 DNA: TGTGCCAGCAGCTTTAGTCCGTCGGAGCAGTACTTC
J gene: TRBJ2-7
V gene: TRBV7-9
D gene: .
CDR3 length: 12
clone size: .

CDR3 protein: CSAREAGRFQETQYF
CDR3 DNA: TGCAGTGCTAGAGAAGCGGGACGCTTCCAAGAGACCCAGTACTTC
J gene: TRBJ2-5
V gene: TRBV20-1
D gene: TRBD2
CDR3 length: 15
clone size: .

CDR3 protein: CASSLISAGAYEQFF
CDR3 DNA: TGTGCCAGCAGCTTAATCTCCGCAGGTGCTTATGAGCAGTTCTTC
J gene: TRBJ2-1
V gene: TRBV7-3
D gene: .
CDR3 length: 15
clone size: few

CDR3 protein: CASSAGTGSYEQYF
CDR3 DNA: TGTGCCAGCAGTGCCGGGACAGGTTCCTACGAGCAGTACTTC
J gene: TRBJ2-7
V gene: TRBV2
D gene: TRBD1
CDR3 length: 14
clone size: .

CDR3 protein: CSARVGREGPLHF
CDR3 DNA: TGCAGTGCTAGGGTAGGGCGTGAGGGCCCCCTCCACTTT
J gene: TRBJ1-6
V gene: TRBV20-1
D gene: .
CDR3 length: 13
clone size: few

CDR3 protein: CSVSGQRYEQYF
CDR3 DNA: TGCAGCGTTTCGGGACAGCGCTACGAGCAGTACTTC
J gene: TRBJ2-7
V gene: TRBV29-1
D gene: TRBD1
CDR3 length: 12
clone size: many

CDR3 protein: CSARDRSQPQHF
CDR3 DNA: TGCAGTGCTAGAGACCGGAGTCAGCCCCAGCATTTT
J gene: TRBJ1-5
V gene: TRBV20-1
D gene: .
CDR3 length: 12
clone size: few

CDR3 protein: CSVEYREETQYF
CDR3 DNA: TGCAGCGTTGAATACAGAGAAGAGACCCAGTACTTC
J gene: TRBJ2-5
V gene: TRBV29-1
D gene: .
CDR3 length: 12
clone size: few

CDR3 protein: CASSGDSLSIDEQYF
CDR3 DNA: TGTGCCAGCAGCGGAGACAGTTTGTCCATAGACGAGCAGTACTTC
J gene: TRBJ2-7
V gene: TRBV5-5
D gene: .
CDR3 length: 15
clone size: many

CDR3 protein: CATRGAGAGVAEAFF
CDR3 DNA: TGTGCCACCCGTGGGGCAGGGGCCGGGGTGGCTGAAGCTTTCTTT
J gene: TRBJ1-1
V gene: TRBV10-3
D gene: .
CDR3 length: 15
clone size: .

CDR3 protein: CSVSLAGETQYF
CDR3 DNA: TGCAGCGTTTCCCTAGCGGGAGAGACCCAGTACTTC
J gene: TRBJ2-5
V gene: TRBV29-1
D gene: TRBD2
CDR3 length: 12
clone size: many

CDR3 protein: CSGREGQLEQYF
CDR3 DNA: TGCAGTGGGCGGGAGGGCCAACTCGAGCAGTACTTC
J gene: TRBJ2-7
V gene: TRBV20-1
D gene: TRBD2
CDR3 length: 12
clone size: many

CDR3 protein: CASSQSGSQYEQFF
CDR3 DNA: TGTGCCAGCAGCCAGAGCGGGAGTCAGTATGAGCAGTTCTTC
J gene: TRBJ2-1
V gene: TRBV3-1
D gene: TRBD2
CDR3 length: 14
clone size: .

CDR3 protein: CASSSDTYEAYEQYF
CDR3 DNA: TGTGCCAGCAGCTCAGACACTTATGAGGCCTACGAGCAGTACTTC
J gene: TRBJ2-7
V gene: TRBV7-9
D gene: .
CDR3 length: 15
clone size: .

CDR3 protein: CASSTRGYNEQFF
CDR3 DNA: TGTGCCAGCAGCACCCGGGGATACAATGAGCAGTTCTTC
J gene: TRBJ2-1
V gene: TRBV7-8
D gene: .
CDR3 length: 13
clone size: few

CDR3 protein: CASSKSGSSTDTQYF
CDR3 DNA: TGTGCCAGCAGCAAAAGCGGATCTAGCACAGATACGCAGTATTTT
J gene: TRBJ2-3
V gene: TRBV28
D gene: .
CDR3 length: 15
clone size: .

CDR3 protein: CASSWGRINYGYTF
CDR3 DNA: TGTGCCAGCAGCTGGGGACGGATTAACTATGGCTACACCTTC
J gene: TRBJ1-2
V gene: TRBV12-3/TRBV12-4
D gene: .
CDR3 length: 14
clone size: medium-sized

CDR3 protein: CSARWDRGYNEQFF
CDR3 DNA: TGCAGTGCTAGGTGGGACAGGGGCTACAATGAGCAGTTCTTC
J gene: TRBJ2-1
V gene: TRBV20-1
D gene: TRBD1
CDR3 length: 14
clone size: few

CDR3 protein: CASSGLAGDDTQYF
CDR3 DNA: TGCGCCAGCAGTGGACTAGCGGGAGACGATACGCAGTATTTT
J gene: TRBJ2-3
V gene: TRBV10-2
D gene: TRBD2
CDR3 length: 14
clone size: many

CDR3 protein: CASSSRDKPNEQFF
CDR3 DNA: TGTGCCAGCAGCTCCCGGGACAAACCCAATGAGCAGTTCTTC
J gene: TRBJ2-1
V gene: TRBV7-2
D gene: .
CDR3 length: 14
clone size: many

CDR3 protein: CTSSLAAPRSNEQFF
CDR3 DNA: TGTACCAGCAGCTTAGCGGCCCCCAGGTCCAATGAGCAGTTCTTC
J gene: TRBJ2-1
V gene: TRBV7-2
D gene: .
CDR3 length: 15
clone size: .

CDR3 protein: CSARSPGGLVGEQFF
CDR3 DNA: TGCAGTGCTAGATCCCCGGGAGGACTAGTCGGAGAGCAGTTCTTC
J gene: TRBJ2-1
V gene: TRBV20-1
D gene: TRBD2
CDR3 length: 15
clone size: few

CDR3 protein: CSAQPPGVNYEQYF
CDR3 DNA: TGCAGTGCCCAACCCCCAGGGGTTAACTACGAGCAGTACTTC
J gene: TRBJ2-7
V gene: TRBV20-1
D gene: .
CDR3 length: 14
clone size: medium-sized

CDR3 protein: CSAENYGYTF
CDR3 DNA: TGCAGTGCTGAGAACTATGGCTACACCTTC
J gene: TRBJ1-2
V gene: TRBV20-1
D gene: .
CDR3 length: 10
clone size: many

CDR3 protein: CSAQGGGGETQYF
CDR3 DNA: TGCAGTGCCCAGGGCGGCGGGGGGGAGACCCAGTACTTC
J gene: TRBJ2-5
V gene: TRBV20-1
D gene: TRBD2
CDR3 length: 13
clone size: .

CDR3 protein: CASSYSGLAAYNEQFF
CDR3 DNA: TGTGCCAGCAGCTATTCCGGGCTAGCGGCGTACAATGAGCAGTTCTTC
J gene: TRBJ2-1
V gene: TRBV6-2/TRBV6-3
D gene: TRBD2
CDR3 length: 16
clone size: .